These 12 T cell receptor beta chains came from one sample sequenced in a study of CD8+ T cells in alopecia areata. Extracted RNA was reverse transcribed, and the resulting cDNA served as sequencing template. Sequenced by immunoSEQ multiplex PCR; TCRdb stores in-frame clones only, minus some. The profile covers under 350,000 clones, none occurring a single time. Pooled cells of cutaneous lymph node origin were sorted on CD4, CD8alpha, NKG2D, NKG2ACE and other markers. The sample was CD4+ T cells sorted from a lymph node. The receptors derive from a C3H/HeJ mouse with alopecia areata. The strain's MHC type: H2-k.

This clone was picked up a small number of times. Genes and germline are mouse. The CDR3 extends 4 residues past the end of the read, so its final part is completed from the germline J gene. The chain employs TRBV5 and TRBJ1-2; weak D call: TRBD1 (6 bases). Trimming cost V 5 bases and J 2 bases, with 9 bases left between them. The CDR3 totals 13 residues. Per germline, CDR1 LGHNA and CDR2 YNLKQL (reference sequence). Incomplete CDR3 DNA: TGTGCCAGCAGCGACGGACAGAACTCC. Amino acids: CASSDGQNS. The full-length CDR3 reads as CASSDGQNSDYTF.

In regard to this clone: Mouse names are used for the genes. The read terminates 4 residues before the CDR3 end, so the remaining end is supplied by the germline J gene. The V call is TRBV13-2, the J call TRBJ2-2; 11 bases map to TRBD1. This CDR3 is 17 amino acids long. V lost 0 bases, J lost 5 bases, and 6 bases stayed unmatched. Germline CDR1 and CDR2: NNHNN and SYGAGS (reference sequence). The DNA read from the CDR3 is TGTGCCAGCGGTGATGCCGCGGACAGGGGGCCGACCGGG. Amino acids: CASGDAADRGPTG. The whole CDR3 is CASGDAADRGPTGQLYF.

This clone has just a few counts. Genes and germline are mouse. The CDR3 end lies 4 residues beyond the end of the read and is filled in from the germline J gene. V gene TRBV13-2 combines with J gene TRBJ1-1, with TRBD1 identical over 8 bases. The CDR3 has 14 amino acids. J was trimmed by 3 bases and V by 5 bases; bases with no gene match: 6. Germline V gene sequence: CDR1 NNHNN, CDR2 SYGAGS (reference sequence). The CDR3 DNA, read in part, is TGTGCCAGCGGACCAACAGGGGGAGACACA. Translation: CASGPTGGDT. The entire CDR3 reads CASGPTGGDTEVFF.

Only a few counts were recorded for this clone. Gene names follow the mouse nomenclature. The read terminates 4 residues before the CDR3 end, so the remaining end is supplied by the germline J gene. Other DNA variants within this sample encode the same CDR3. The gene calls are TRBV19 and TRBJ1-1, with TRBD1 matching over 9 bases. The CDR3 covers 15 residues. The germline CDR1 and CDR2 sequences are FNHDT and SITEND (reference sequence). The V and J ends lost 5 bases and 1 base, in that order; junction bases with no gene match: 6. This CDR3 is CASRPPGQGNTEVFF. The sequenced CDR3 bases are TGTGCCAGCAGACCACCGGGACAGGGAAACACA.

The sample holds many counts of this clone. The genes are named according to mouse. The CDR3 DNA, read in part, is TGTGCTAGCAGTAGAGATGAGGGGGCTGGAGAC. It translates to CASSRDEGAGD. In full, the CDR3 is CASSRDEGAGDTQYF. V usage is TRBV17 and J usage is TRBJ2-5; D is possibly TRBD1 (7 bases). The CDR3 goes on 4 residues after the read ends, and that part is filled in from the germline J gene. Germline V gives CDR1 MNHDT, CDR2 YYDKIL. The CDR3 contains 15 residues. The full variable domain, in which reference TRBV17 and TRBJ2-5 provide the parts outside the CDR3, is DTTVKQNPRYKLARVGKPVNLICSQTMNHDTMYWYQKKPNQAPKLLLFYYDKILNREADTFEKFQSSRPNNSFCSLYIGSAGLEYSAMYLCASSRDEGAGDTQYFGPGTRLLVL.

This clone has more than one count but fewer than ten. Gene names and germline match the mouse. Coverage ceases 4 residues before the CDR3 finishes, and the germline J gene fills in the end. The chain carries TRBV31 and TRBJ1-2; 8 positions match TRBD1. Germline CDR1 is GKSSPN and CDR2 is SITVG. The length of the CDR3 is 13 residues. V lost 3 bases and J lost 4; bases outside the gene matches: 4. The covered CDR3 bases are TGTGCCTGGAGGGCAGGGGGCGGCTCC. Translation gives CAWRAGGGS. In full, the CDR3 reads CAWRAGGGSDYTF. The entire variable domain, with the rest obtained from reference TRBV31 and TRBJ1-2, is as follows: AQTIHQWPVAEIKAVGSPLSLGCTIKGKSSPNLYWYWQATGGTLQQLFYSITVGQVESVVQLNLSASRPKDDQFILSTEKLLLSHSGFYLCAWRAGGGSDYTFGSGTRLLVI.

Turning to this clone: Germline and genes: mouse. The read stops 4 residues short of the end of the CDR3; the missing end is completed from the germline J gene. This chain connects TRBV14 to TRBJ2-2; 7 bases match TRBD1. Losses at the gene ends were 5 bases for V and 1 base for J; bases not matched to a gene: 5. The CDR3 sequence is 15 residues long. Germline V gives CDR1 SGHDT, CDR2 FRDEAV. The CDR3 bases that were read are TGTGCCAGCAGCAAGACAGGGTTAAACACCGGG. Its translation: CASSKTGLNTG. The CDR3 reads in full as CASSKTGLNTGQLYF. Drawing the rest from reference TRBV14 and TRBJ2-2, the complete variable domain is EAGVTQSPRYAVLQEGQAVSFWCDPISGHDTLYWYQQPRDQGPQLLVYFRDEAVIDNSQLPSDRFSAVRPKGTNSTLKIQSAKQGDTATYLCASSKTGLNTGQLYFGEGSKLTVL.

This clone came up a few times. Here the gene names and germline are mouse. The CDR3 end lies 4 residues beyond the end of the read and is filled in from the germline J gene. The V call is TRBV1, the J call TRBJ1-1; 9 bases line up with TRBD1. Germline CDR1 NSQYPW, CDR2 LRSPGD (reference sequence). The CDR3 has 13 amino acids. V lost 7 bases to trimming and J lost 3 bases; unmatched junction nucleotides: 3. CDR3 in amino acids: CTCTRDRDTEVFF. The part of the CDR3 DNA that was read is TGCACCTGCACCCGGGACAGGGACACA.

This clone has just a few counts. Any gene name here is a mouse gene name. The read is 4 residues too short to cover the CDR3 end, so that end is filled in from the germline J gene. This rearrangement joins TRBV31 to TRBJ2-3; no reliable D call. Trimming left V 3 bases short and J 0 bases short, with 7 bases between. The CDR3 sequence is 13 residues long. Germline CDR1 and CDR2: GKSSPN and SITVG. The CDR3 loop is CAWRRVSAETLYF. Incomplete CDR3 DNA: TGTGCCTGGAGGAGGGTCAGTGCAGAA.

A note on this clone: The germline and genes are mouse ones. The sequenced CDR3 bases are TGTGCCAGCAGGCCCCTCGGACAGGGGACAAACACA. This encodes CASRPLGQGTNT. Given in full, the CDR3 is CASRPLGQGTNTEVFF. The chain links TRBV13-1 to TRBJ1-1; 9 bases fit TRBD1. Read sequence stops 4 residues before the CDR3 end, and the germline J gene provides the missing end. Losses at the gene ends were 5 bases for V and 0 bases for J; bases not matched to a gene: 8. Germline CDR1 reads NSHNY; CDR2 reads SYGAGN. CDR3 length equals 16 residues.

A few counts support this clone. A much larger clone lies a single base off, so this may be a read error. All gene names here are mouse names. The read halts 4 residues ahead of the CDR3 end, with the missing end drawn from the germline J gene. The chain recombines TRBV1 with TRBJ2-3, with a tentative D call TRBD2 (5 bases). Trimming took 0 bases from V and 0 from J, leaving 7 bases between them. This CDR3 is built from 15 residues. Germline V gene data show CDR1 as NSQYPW and CDR2 as LRSPGD (reference sequence). CDR3 DNA, as far as it was read: TGCACCTGCAGTGCAGATGGGGATAGTGCAGAA. Translating gives CTCSADGDSAE. The entire CDR3 reads CTCSADGDSAETLYF.

Remarks on this clone: Mouse germline and gene names are used. The CDR3 goes on 4 residues after the read ends, and that part is filled in from the germline J gene. This sequence joins TRBV13-3 and TRBJ2-4; tentative D call: TRBD2 (5 bases). V lost 4 bases and J lost 2, with 8 bases in between. This CDR3 has 13 amino acids. Germline V gene lookup returns CDR1 NNHDY and CDR2 SYVADS. The covered CDR3 bases are TGTGCCAGCAGTCTGGGTCTTCAAAAC. Residues: CASSLGLQN. The full CDR3 protein reads CASSLGLQNTLYF.